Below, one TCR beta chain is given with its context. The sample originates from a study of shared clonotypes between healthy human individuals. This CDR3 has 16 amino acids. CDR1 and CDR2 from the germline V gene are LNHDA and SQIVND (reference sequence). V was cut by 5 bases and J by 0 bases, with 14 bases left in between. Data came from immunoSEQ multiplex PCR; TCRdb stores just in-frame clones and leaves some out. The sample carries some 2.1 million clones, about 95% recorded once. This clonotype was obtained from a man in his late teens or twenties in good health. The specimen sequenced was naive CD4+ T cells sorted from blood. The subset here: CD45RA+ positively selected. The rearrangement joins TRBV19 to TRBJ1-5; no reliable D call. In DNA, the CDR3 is TGTGCCAGTAGTGTGTCGAGGCTGTATAGCAATCAGCCCCAGCATTTT. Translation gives CASSVSRLYSNQPQHF. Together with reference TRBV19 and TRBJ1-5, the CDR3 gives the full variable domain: DGGITQSPKYLFRKEGQNVTLSCEQNLNHDAMYWYRQDPGQGLRLIYYSQIVNDFQKGDIAEGYSVSREKKESFPLTVTSAQKNPTAFYLCASSVSRLYSNQPQHFGDGTRLSIL.